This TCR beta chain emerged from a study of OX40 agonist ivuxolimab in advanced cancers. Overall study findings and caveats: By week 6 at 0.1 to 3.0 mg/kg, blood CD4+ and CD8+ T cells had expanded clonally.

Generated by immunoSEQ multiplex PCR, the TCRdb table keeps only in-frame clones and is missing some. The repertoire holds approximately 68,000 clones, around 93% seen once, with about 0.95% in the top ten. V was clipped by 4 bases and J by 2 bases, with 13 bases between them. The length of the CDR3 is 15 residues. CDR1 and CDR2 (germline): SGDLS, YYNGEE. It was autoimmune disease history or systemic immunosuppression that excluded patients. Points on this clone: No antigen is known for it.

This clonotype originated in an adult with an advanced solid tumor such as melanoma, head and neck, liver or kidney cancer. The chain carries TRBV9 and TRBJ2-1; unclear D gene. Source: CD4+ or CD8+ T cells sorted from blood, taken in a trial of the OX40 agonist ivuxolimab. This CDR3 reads CASSILDGPYNEQFF. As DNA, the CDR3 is TGTGCCAGCAGCATTCTTGACGGTCCCTACAATGAGCAGTTCTTC.